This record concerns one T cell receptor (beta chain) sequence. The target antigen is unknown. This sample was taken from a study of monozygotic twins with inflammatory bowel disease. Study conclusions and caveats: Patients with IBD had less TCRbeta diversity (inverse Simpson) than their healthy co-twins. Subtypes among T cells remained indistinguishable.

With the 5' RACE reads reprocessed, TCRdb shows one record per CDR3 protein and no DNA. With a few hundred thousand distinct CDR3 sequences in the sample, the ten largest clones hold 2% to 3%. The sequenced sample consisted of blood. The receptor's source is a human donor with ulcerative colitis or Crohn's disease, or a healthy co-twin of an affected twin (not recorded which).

CDR3 amino acids: CASSLSGFAVNTEAFF. V and J are TRBV27 and TRBJ1-1. CDR3 length: 16 residues. In germline, CDR1 is MNHEY, CDR2 SMNVEV (reference sequence).